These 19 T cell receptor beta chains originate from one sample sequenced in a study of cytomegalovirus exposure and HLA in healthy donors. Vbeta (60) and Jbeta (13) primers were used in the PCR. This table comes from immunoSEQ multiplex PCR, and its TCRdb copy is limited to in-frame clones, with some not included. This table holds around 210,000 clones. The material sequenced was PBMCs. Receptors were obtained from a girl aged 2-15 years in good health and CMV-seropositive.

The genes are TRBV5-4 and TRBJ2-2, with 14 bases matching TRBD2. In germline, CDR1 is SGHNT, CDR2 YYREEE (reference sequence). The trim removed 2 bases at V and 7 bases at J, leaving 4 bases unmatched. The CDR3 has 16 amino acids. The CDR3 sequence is CASSLGLAGGIGELFF. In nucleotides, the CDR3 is TGTGCCAGCAGCTTAGGACTAGCGGGAGGAATCGGGGAGCTGTTTTTT. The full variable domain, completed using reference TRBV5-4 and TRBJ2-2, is ETGVTQSPTHLIKTRGQQVTLRCSSQSGHNTVSWYQQALGQGPQFIFQYYREEENGRGNFPPRFSGLQFPNYSSELNVNALELDDSALYLCASSLGLAGGIGELFFGEGSRLTVL.

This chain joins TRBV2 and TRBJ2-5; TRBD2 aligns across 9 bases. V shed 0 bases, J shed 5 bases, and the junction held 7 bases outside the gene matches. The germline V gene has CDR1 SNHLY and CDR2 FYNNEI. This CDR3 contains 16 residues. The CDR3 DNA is TGTGCCAGCAGTGAAGCGCAGGGGACTAGCATGGAGACCCAGTACTTC. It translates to CASSEAQGTSMETQYF.

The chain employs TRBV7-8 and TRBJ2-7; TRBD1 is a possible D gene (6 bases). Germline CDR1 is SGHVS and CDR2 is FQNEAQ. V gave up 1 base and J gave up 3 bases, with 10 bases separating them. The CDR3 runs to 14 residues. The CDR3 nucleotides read TGTGCCAGCAGCTTAGAAGGACAGAACTACGAGCAGTACTTC. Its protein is CASSLEGQNYEQYF.

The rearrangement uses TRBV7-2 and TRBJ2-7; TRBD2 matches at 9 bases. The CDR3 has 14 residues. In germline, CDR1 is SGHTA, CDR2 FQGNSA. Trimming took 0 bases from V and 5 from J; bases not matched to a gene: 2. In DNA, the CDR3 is TGTGCCAGCAGCTTAGCGGGACTAGCCCACGAGCAGTACTTC. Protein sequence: CASSLAGLAHEQYF.

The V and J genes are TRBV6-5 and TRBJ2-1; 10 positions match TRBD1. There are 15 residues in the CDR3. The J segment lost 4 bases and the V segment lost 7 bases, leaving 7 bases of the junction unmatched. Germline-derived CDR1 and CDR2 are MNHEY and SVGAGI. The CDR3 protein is CASTRTGGYYNEQFF. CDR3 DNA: TGTGCCAGCACCCGGACAGGGGGTTATTACAATGAGCAGTTCTTC.

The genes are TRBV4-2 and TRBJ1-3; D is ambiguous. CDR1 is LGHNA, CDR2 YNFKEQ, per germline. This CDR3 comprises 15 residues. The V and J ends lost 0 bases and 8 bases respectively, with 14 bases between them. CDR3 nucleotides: TGTGCCAGCAGCCAAGATGGTCTGGGCGTCGACACCATATATTTT. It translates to CASSQDGLGVDTIYF.

CDR3 residues: CASSEYGTPGNTIYF. DNA of the CDR3: TGTGCCAGCAGCGAGTACGGGACACCTGGAAACACCATATATTTT. The V and J genes are TRBV9 and TRBJ1-3, with TRBD1 as a possible D gene (6 bases). In germline, CDR1 is SGDLS, CDR2 YYNGEE. The CDR3 has 15 amino acids. Trimming took 3 bases from V and 2 from J, leaving 12 bases between them.

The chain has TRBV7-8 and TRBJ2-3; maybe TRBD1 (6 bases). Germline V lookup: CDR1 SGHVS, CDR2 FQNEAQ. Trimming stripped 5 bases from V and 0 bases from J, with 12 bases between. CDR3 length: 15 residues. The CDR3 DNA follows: TGTGCCAGCAGCGGCTCAGGACAGAGCACAGATACGCAGTATTTT. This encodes CASSGSGQSTDTQYF.

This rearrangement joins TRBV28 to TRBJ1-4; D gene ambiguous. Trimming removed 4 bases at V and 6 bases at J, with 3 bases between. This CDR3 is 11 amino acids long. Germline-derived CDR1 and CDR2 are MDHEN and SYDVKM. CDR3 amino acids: CASSSYEKLFF. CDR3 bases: TGTGCCAGCAGTTCGTATGAAAAACTGTTTTTT.

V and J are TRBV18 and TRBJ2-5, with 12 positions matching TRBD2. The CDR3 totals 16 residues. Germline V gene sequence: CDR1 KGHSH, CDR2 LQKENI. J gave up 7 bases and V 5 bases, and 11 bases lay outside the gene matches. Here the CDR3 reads CASSSSSGRAGVTQYF. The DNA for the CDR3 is TGTGCCAGCTCATCCTCTAGCGGGAGGGCCGGCGTGACCCAGTACTTC.

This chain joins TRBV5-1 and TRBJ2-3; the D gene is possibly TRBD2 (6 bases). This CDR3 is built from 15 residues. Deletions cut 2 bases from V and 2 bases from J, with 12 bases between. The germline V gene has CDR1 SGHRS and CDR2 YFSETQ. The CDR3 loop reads CASSLPSANTDTQYF. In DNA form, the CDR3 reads TGCGCCAGCAGCTTACCTAGCGCCAACACAGATACGCAGTATTTT.

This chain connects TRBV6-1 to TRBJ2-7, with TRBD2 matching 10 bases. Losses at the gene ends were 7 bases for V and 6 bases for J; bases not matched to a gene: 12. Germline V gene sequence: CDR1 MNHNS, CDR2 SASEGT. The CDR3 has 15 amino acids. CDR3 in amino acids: CASMGGLAGVGEQYF. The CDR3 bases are TGTGCCAGCATGGGAGGGCTAGCGGGAGTTGGCGAGCAGTACTTC.

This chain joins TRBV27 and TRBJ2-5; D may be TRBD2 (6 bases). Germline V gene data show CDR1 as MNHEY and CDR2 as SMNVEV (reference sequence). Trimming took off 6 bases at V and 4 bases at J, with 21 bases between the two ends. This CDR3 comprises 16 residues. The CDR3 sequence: CASRRSRGALPETQYF. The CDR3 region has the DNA TGTGCCAGCAGGCGGTCGCGGGGAGCCCTCCCAGAGACCCAGTACTTC.

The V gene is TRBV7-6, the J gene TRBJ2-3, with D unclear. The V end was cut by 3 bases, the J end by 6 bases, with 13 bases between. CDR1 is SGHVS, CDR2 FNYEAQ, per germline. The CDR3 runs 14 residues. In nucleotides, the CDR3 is TGTGCCAGCAGCTTCTCCTACGTATACGATACGCAGTATTTT. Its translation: CASSFSYVYDTQYF. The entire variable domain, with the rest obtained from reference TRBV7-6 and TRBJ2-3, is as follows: GAGVSQSPRYKVTKRGQDVALRCDPISGHVSLYWYRQALGQGPEFLTYFNYEAQQDKSGLPNDRFSAERPEGSISTLTIQRTEQRDSAMYRCASSFSYVYDTQYFGPGTRLTVL.

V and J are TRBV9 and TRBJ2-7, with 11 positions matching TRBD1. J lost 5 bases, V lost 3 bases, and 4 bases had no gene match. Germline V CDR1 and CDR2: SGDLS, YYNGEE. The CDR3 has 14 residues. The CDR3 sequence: CASSAPGQGDEQYF. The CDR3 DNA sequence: TGTGCCAGCAGCGCCCCGGGACAGGGGGACGAGCAGTACTTC.

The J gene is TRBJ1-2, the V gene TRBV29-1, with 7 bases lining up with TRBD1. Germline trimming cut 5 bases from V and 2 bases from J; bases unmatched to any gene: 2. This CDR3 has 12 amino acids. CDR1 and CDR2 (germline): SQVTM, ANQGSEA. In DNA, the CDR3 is TGCAGCGTTCCGGGACAGAACTATGGCTACACCTTC. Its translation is CSVPGQNYGYTF.

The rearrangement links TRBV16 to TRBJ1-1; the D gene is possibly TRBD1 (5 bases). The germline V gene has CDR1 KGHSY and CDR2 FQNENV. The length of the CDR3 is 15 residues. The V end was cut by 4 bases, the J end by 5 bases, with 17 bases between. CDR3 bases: TGTGCCAGCAGCCCCCGGGAGGTAAGGGGAACTGAAGCTTTCTTT. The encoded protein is CASSPREVRGTEAFF.

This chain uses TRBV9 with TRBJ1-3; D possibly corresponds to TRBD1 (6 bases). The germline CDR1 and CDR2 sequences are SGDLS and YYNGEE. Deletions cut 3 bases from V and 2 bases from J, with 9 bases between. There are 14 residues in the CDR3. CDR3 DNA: TGTGCCAGCAGCGACTCAGGGGCTGGAAACACCATATATTTT. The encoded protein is CASSDSGAGNTIYF.

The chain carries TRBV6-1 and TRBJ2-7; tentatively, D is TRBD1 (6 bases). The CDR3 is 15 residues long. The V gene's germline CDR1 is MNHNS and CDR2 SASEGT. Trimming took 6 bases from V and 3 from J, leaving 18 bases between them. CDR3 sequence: CASRPTDSRDYEQYF. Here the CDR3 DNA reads TGTGCCAGCAGGCCTACGGACAGTCGGGACTACGAGCAGTACTTC.